Presented here are 30 T cell receptor beta chains from one specimen sequenced in a study of blood T cell repertoires in COVID-19. Profiling relied on immunoSEQ multiplex PCR, and the TCRdb table lists in-frame clones only, not all of them. The sample has approximately 190,000 clones; about 88% are singletons. Source material: peripheral blood. Every receptor here comes from a man in his forties with active or convalescent COVID-19.

This clone has only one observation. V is TRBV19 and J is TRBJ2-5; 7 positions match TRBD1. The CDR3 is 15 amino acids. V lost 3 bases to trimming and J lost 0 bases; unmatched junction nucleotides: 4. Germline V gene sequence: CDR1 LNHDA, CDR2 SQIVND (reference sequence). The CDR3 spells CASSIRDRYQETQYF. For the CDR3, the DNA is TGTGCCAGTAGTATTAGGGACAGATACCAAGAGACCCAGTACTTC.

The rearrangement joins TRBV6-6 to TRBJ1-5, with 10 positions matching TRBD1. Per the germline V gene, CDR1 is MNHNY and CDR2 is SVGAGI (reference sequence). The CDR3 runs 17 residues. V was clipped by 5 bases and J by 4 bases; unmatched bases: 11. CDR3 in amino acids: CASSRGRDRGRNQPQHF. CDR3 nucleotides: TGTGCCAGCAGTCGGGGCCGGGACAGGGGCCGAAATCAGCCCCAGCATTTT.

This clone occurred once. This chain links TRBV29-1 with TRBJ2-7; 9 nucleotides line up with TRBD1. Germline-derived CDR1 and CDR2 are SQVTM and ANQGSEA. The CDR3 sequence is 14 residues long. Germline trimming cut 4 bases from V and 2 bases from J; bases unmatched to any gene: 6. CDR3 protein: CSVGYGTGTYEQYF. For the CDR3, the DNA is TGCAGCGTTGGATACGGGACAGGGACCTACGAGCAGTACTTC.

This clone has just one count. The chain carries TRBV19 and TRBJ1-2; the match to TRBD1 covers 9 bases. V lost 5 bases to trimming and J lost 5 bases; unmatched junction nucleotides: 6. This CDR3 has 14 amino acids. Germline V gene data show CDR1 as LNHDA and CDR2 as SQIVND (reference sequence). CDR3 region: CASSPGDREYGYTF. In DNA form, the CDR3 reads TGTGCCAGTAGTCCGGGGGACAGGGAGTATGGCTACACCTTC. Together with reference TRBV19 and TRBJ1-2, the CDR3 gives the full variable domain: DGGITQSPKYLFRKEGQNVTLSCEQNLNHDAMYWYRQDPGQGLRLIYYSQIVNDFQKGDIAEGYSVSREKKESFPLTVTSAQKNPTAFYLCASSPGDREYGYTFGSGTRLTVV.

This clone was counted once. The CDR3 bases are TGTGCCAGCAGTGACGGGACAGAAAACTATGGCTACACCTTC. Residues: CASSDGTENYGYTF. The V call is TRBV2, the J call TRBJ1-2; 7 bases agree with TRBD1. The CDR3 has 14 residues. V lost 3 bases, J lost 2 bases, and 3 bases stayed unmatched. Germline V lookup: CDR1 SNHLY, CDR2 FYNNEI.

The chain combines TRBV6-5 with TRBJ1-2; 8 nucleotides agree with TRBD1. V gave up 7 bases and J gave up 7 bases; unmatched junction bases: 11. Looked up from germline, CDR1 is MNHEY and CDR2 is SVGAGI. This CDR3 is built from 14 residues. CDR3 protein: CASTPDRDTAGYTF. The CDR3, as DNA: TGTGCCAGCACCCCGGACAGGGACACGGCTGGCTACACCTTC.

The chain employs TRBV14 and TRBJ1-3, with D possibly being TRBD1 (5 bases). CDR1 and CDR2 from the germline V gene are SGHDN and FVKESK. The V gene lost 1 base and the J gene lost 8 bases, with 9 bases spanning the gap. The CDR3 has 13 residues. The CDR3 DNA reads as TGTGCCAGCAGCCAAGTAAGGGGCGACACCATATATTTT. It codes for CASSQVRGDTIYF.

This clone appeared a single time. The chain combines TRBV28 with TRBJ2-1, with TRBD2 matching over 8 bases. Germline CDR1 is MDHEN and CDR2 is SYDVKM. The CDR3 contains 15 residues. V trimming: 6 bases; J trimming: 1 base; junction bases outside the gene matches: 5. The CDR3 DNA reads as TGTGCCAGCAGCTCCGGGGGGGGGTCCTACAATGAGCAGTTCTTC. It is translated as CASSSGGGSYNEQFF.

The rearrangement links TRBV19 to TRBJ2-3, with D perhaps TRBD2 (5 bases). The CDR3 contains 15 residues. Per germline, CDR1 LNHDA and CDR2 SQIVND (reference sequence). Trimming removed 0 bases at V and 0 bases at J, with 7 bases between. CDR3: CASSIDGKSTDTQYF. The CDR3 nucleotides are TGTGCCAGTAGTATAGACGGGAAGAGCACAGATACGCAGTATTTT.

This clone has a handful of counts. This chain uses TRBV11-3 with TRBJ1-1, with no clear D. Trimming left V 4 bases short and J 4 bases short, with 10 bases between. From germline, CDR1 is SGHNT and CDR2 YENEEA. This CDR3 has 13 residues. The CDR3: CASSSSRGTEAFF. The CDR3 region has the DNA TGTGCCAGCAGCTCATCCCGGGGCACTGAAGCTTTCTTT.

The chain has TRBV7-2 and TRBJ1-5; 9 bases map to TRBD1. V lost 0 bases and J lost 1; bases outside the gene matches: 1. Germline V gene lookup returns CDR1 SGHTA and CDR2 FQGNSA. This CDR3 is 16 amino acids long. DNA for the CDR3: TGTGCCAGCAGCTTAGCGACAGGGGGAAGCAATCAGCCCCAGCATTTT. Translation gives CASSLATGGSNQPQHF.

Points on this clone: Other nucleotide sequences in the sample specify the same CDR3. This chain links TRBV5-4 with TRBJ1-2; 7 positions match TRBD1. The CDR3 has 13 amino acids. Looked up from germline, CDR1 is SGHNT and CDR2 is YYREEE (reference sequence). J gave up 7 bases and V 4 bases, and 7 bases lay outside the gene matches. Here the CDR3 reads CASSTGQPLGYTF. CDR3 DNA: TGTGCCAGCAGCACGGGACAGCCCCTTGGCTACACCTTC.

The chain uses TRBV7-9 and TRBJ2-1; TRBD1 might be the D (5 bases). Trimming took off 8 bases at V and 8 bases at J, with 13 bases between the two ends. There are 12 residues in the CDR3. Germline V gene lookup returns CDR1 SEHNR and CDR2 FQNEAQ (reference sequence). CDR3 sequence (DNA): TGTGCCAGCCATAGACAACAGGATGAGCAGTTCTTC. As protein: CASHRQQDEQFF.

The chain carries TRBV7-9 and TRBJ1-6; 7 bases match TRBD1. From germline, CDR1 is SEHNR and CDR2 FQNEAQ (reference sequence). Unmatched junction bases numbered 5, after V lost 5 bases and J lost 7 bases. The CDR3 consists of 14 residues. CDR3 nucleotide sequence: TGTGCCAGCAGCGGGGACAGCCAAAATTCACCCCTCCACTTT. It encodes CASSGDSQNSPLHF.

The chain is built from TRBV7-9 and TRBJ2-3, with D maybe TRBD1 (6 bases). The CDR3 has 17 residues. With 5 bases removed from V and 3 bases from J, the gap between germline ends came to 21 bases. Germline V gene lookup returns CDR1 SEHNR and CDR2 FQNEAQ (reference sequence). CDR3 sequence: CASSEGDWETWTDTQYF. CDR3 sequence (DNA): TGTGCCAGCAGCGAGGGGGATTGGGAGACTTGGACAGATACGCAGTATTTT.

Only a few counts were recorded for this clone. This chain links TRBV9 with TRBJ1-6; weak D call: TRBD1 (6 bases). Looked up from germline, CDR1 is SGDLS and CDR2 is YYNGEE. Deletions cut 4 bases from V and 5 bases from J, with 16 bases between. The length of the CDR3 is 16 residues. The CDR3 region has the DNA TGTGCCAGCAGCCCCCGGGCAGGGGCCCATAATTCACCCCTCCACTTT. As protein: CASSPRAGAHNSPLHF.

The chain links TRBV2 to TRBJ2-2, with D perhaps TRBD1 (6 bases). This CDR3 spans 15 amino acids. V gave up 8 bases and J gave up 5 bases, with 18 bases separating them. Germline loops: CDR1 SNHLY, CDR2 FYNNEI. CDR3: CASGTGGLKTGELFF. The CDR3 DNA reads TGTGCCAGCGGCACTGGGGGCTTAAAGACCGGGGAGCTGTTTTTT. The full variable domain, completed using reference TRBV2 and TRBJ2-2, is EPEVTQTPSHQVTQMGQEVILRCVPISNHLYFYWYRQILGQKVEFLVSFYNNEISEKSEIFDDQFSVERPDGSNFTLKIRSTKLEDSAMYFCASGTGGLKTGELFFGEGSRLTVL.

V is TRBV7-8 and J is TRBJ2-7, with 7 bases matching TRBD1. In germline, CDR1 is SGHVS, CDR2 FQNEAQ. Germline trimming cut 5 bases from V and 1 base from J; bases unmatched to any gene: 5. CDR3 size: 14 residues. CDR3 region: CASSGQTGSYEQYF. DNA for the CDR3: TGTGCCAGCAGCGGGCAGACAGGGTCCTACGAGCAGTACTTC.

This chain connects TRBV12-5 to TRBJ2-7, with TRBD1 as a possible D gene (5 bases). CDR3 length equals 16 residues. The germline V gene has CDR1 LGHNT and CDR2 FRNRAP. The germline V and J ends were trimmed by 2 bases and 2 bases, with 16 bases remaining between them. This chain's CDR3 is CASGLPTETATYEQYF. The CDR3 DNA sequence: TGTGCTAGTGGTTTGCCGACCGAGACAGCCACCTACGAGCAGTACTTC.

Only a few counts were recorded for this clone. This sequence joins TRBV15 and TRBJ1-1; TRBD1 matches 10 bases. This CDR3 is built from 17 residues. CDR1 is LNHNV and CDR2 is YYDKDF in the germline V gene (reference sequence). The ends lost 4 bases at V and 2 bases at J; junction bases unmatched: 10. Written as DNA, the CDR3 is TGTGCCACCAGCACCGATTCCGGGACAGGGGCTAACACTGAAGCTTTCTTT. Its translation: CATSTDSGTGANTEAFF.

The genes are TRBV7-9 and TRBJ1-4, with 8 bases lining up with TRBD1. Trimming took 6 bases from V and 0 from J; bases not matched to a gene: 6. Looked up from germline, CDR1 is SEHNR and CDR2 is FQNEAQ (reference sequence). This CDR3 comprises 16 residues. The CDR3 nucleotides are TGTGCCAGCAGTCACGACAGGGGAGCAACTAATGAAAAACTGTTTTTT. It codes for CASSHDRGATNEKLFF.

The chain uses TRBV18 and TRBJ2-1, with D possibly TRBD2 on 7 matching bases. The germline V gene encodes CDR1 KGHSH and CDR2 LQKENI. The CDR3 is 14 amino acids. V lost 2 bases, J lost 4 bases, and 9 bases lay in between. CDR3 nucleotide sequence: TGTGCCAGCTCACCAGCGGGGGCTTACAATGAGCAGTTCTTC. It encodes CASSPAGAYNEQFF.

Here the CDR3 reads CAISSGGVRKETQYF. The CDR3 DNA reads as TGTGCCATCTCTAGCGGGGGGGTTCGTAAAGAGACCCAGTACTTC. The V call is TRBV6-5, the J call TRBJ2-5, with 12 bases fitting TRBD2. The CDR3 runs 15 residues. After removal of 10 bases from V and 3 bases from J, the junction contained 9 bases not matched to a gene. In germline, CDR1 is MNHEY, CDR2 SVGAGI.

This chain connects TRBV9 to TRBJ2-3, with D unclear. The CDR3 length is 15 residues. V was cut by 0 bases and J by 4 bases, with 12 bases left in between. CDR1 and CDR2 (germline): SGDLS, YYNGEE. CDR3 sequence: CASSVDPWASDTQYF. CDR3 nucleotide sequence: TGTGCCAGCAGCGTAGACCCCTGGGCATCAGATACGCAGTATTTT.

V is TRBV19 and J is TRBJ1-5; 7 nucleotides agree with TRBD1. This CDR3 comprises 15 residues. Germline CDR1 is LNHDA and CDR2 is SQIVND (reference sequence). Germline trimming cut 7 bases from V and 0 bases from J; bases unmatched to any gene: 6. This CDR3 is CASNRQGGSNQPQHF. CDR3 nucleotide sequence: TGTGCCAGTAATCGCCAGGGGGGTAGCAATCAGCCCCAGCATTTT.

The rearrangement joins TRBV24-1 to TRBJ2-1; 13 bases line up with TRBD2. The length of the CDR3 is 17 residues. Germline CDR1 reads KGHDR; CDR2 reads SFDVKD. J lost 7 bases, V lost 4 bases, and 9 bases had no gene match. The CDR3 nucleotides are TGTGCCACCAGTGACAACGTCGGACTAGCGGGAGTAAATGAGCAGTTCTTC. It translates to CATSDNVGLAGVNEQFF.

In this sample, this clone turned up a few times. The genes are TRBV5-4 and TRBJ2-1; D perhaps matches TRBD1 (5 bases). Trimming removed 3 bases from V and 8 bases from J, with 15 bases in between. The CDR3 has 14 residues. CDR1 is SGHNT, CDR2 YYREEE, per germline (reference sequence). CDR3 sequence reads: CASSSQGNLDEQFF. The CDR3 nucleotides read TGTGCCAGCAGCTCCCAGGGTAATCTCGATGAGCAGTTCTTC.

The chain carries TRBV19 and TRBJ1-4; D uncertain. Germline values: CDR1 LNHDA, CDR2 SQIVND (reference sequence). Deletions cut 0 bases from V and 10 bases from J, with 9 bases between. The CDR3 is 13 residues long. The DNA for the CDR3 is TGTGCCAGTAGTATAGATGATCGGGGAAAACTGTTTTTT. Its protein is CASSIDDRGKLFF.

The V gene is TRBV19, the J gene TRBJ2-3, with TRBD1 as a possible D gene (5 bases). V was shortened by 3 bases and J by 2 bases, with 12 bases between the two germline ends. Per germline, CDR1 LNHDA and CDR2 SQIVND (reference sequence). This CDR3 spans 15 amino acids. The CDR3 loop reads CASSMGQVDTDTQYF. The CDR3 DNA reads TGTGCCAGTAGTATGGGGCAGGTGGACACAGATACGCAGTATTTT.

J is TRBJ2-5 and V is TRBV15; 7 bases align to TRBD1. Per germline, CDR1 LNHNV and CDR2 YYDKDF (reference sequence). CDR3 length: 16 amino acids. Trimming at V came to 0 bases and at J to 6 bases, leaving 10 bases not matched to a gene. CDR3 bases: TGTGCCACCAGCAGAGAATTGACAGGGTTGGGGAAGACCCAGTACTTC. This translates into CATSRELTGLGKTQYF.